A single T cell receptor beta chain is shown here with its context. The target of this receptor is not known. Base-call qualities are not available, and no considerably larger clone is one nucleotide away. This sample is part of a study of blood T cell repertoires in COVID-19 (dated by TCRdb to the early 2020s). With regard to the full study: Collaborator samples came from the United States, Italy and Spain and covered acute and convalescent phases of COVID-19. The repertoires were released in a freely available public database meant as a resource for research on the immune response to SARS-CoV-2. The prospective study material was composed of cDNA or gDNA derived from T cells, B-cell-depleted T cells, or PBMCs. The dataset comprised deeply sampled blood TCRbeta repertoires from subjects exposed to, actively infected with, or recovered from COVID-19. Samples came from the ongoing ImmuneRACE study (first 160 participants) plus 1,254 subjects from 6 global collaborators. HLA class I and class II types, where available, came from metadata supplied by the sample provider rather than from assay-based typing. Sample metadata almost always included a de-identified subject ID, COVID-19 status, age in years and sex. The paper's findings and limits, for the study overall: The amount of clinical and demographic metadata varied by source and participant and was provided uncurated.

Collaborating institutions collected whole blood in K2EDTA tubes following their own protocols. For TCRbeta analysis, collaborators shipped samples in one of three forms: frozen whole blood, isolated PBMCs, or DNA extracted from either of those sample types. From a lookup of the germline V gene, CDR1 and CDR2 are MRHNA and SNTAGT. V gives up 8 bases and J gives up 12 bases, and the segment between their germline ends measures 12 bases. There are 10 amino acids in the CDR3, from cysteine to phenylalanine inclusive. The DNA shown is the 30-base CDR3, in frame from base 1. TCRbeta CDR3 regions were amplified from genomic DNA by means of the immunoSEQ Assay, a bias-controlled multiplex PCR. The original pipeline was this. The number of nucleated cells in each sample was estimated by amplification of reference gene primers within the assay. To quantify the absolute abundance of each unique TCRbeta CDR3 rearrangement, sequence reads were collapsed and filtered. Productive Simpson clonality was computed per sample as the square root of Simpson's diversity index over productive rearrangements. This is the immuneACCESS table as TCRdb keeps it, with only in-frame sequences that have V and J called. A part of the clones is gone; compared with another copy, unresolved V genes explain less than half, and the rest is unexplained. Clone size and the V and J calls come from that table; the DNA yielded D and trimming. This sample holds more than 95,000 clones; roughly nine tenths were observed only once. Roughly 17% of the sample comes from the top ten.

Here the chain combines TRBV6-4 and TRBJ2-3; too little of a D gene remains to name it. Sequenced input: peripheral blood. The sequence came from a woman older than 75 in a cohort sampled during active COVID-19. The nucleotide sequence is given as TGTGCCAGCTCGACTCGCCCTCAGTATTTT. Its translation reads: CASSTRPQYF.